The 4 T cell receptor beta chains below all came from one sample that was sequenced in a study of cytomegalovirus exposure and HLA in healthy donors. Both 60 Vbeta primers and 13 Jbeta primers went into the PCR. The method was immunoSEQ multiplex PCR; TCRdb's version includes in-frame clones alone and lacks a portion of them. This sample's table has 150,000 to 200,000 clones. Sequencing was carried out using PBMCs. These receptors were taken from a man aged 25-40 years in good health and CMV-seronegative.

This rearrangement joins TRBV6-1 to TRBJ1-1; D gene uncertain. V shed 7 bases and J shed 11 bases, with 23 bases lying between them. CDR1 is MNHNS, CDR2 SASEGT, per germline. The CDR3 consists of 14 residues. The DNA for the CDR3 is TGTGCCAGCACTACCCCCGATGTCTTCGATTCGGCTTTCTTT. Its translation is CASTTPDVFDSAFF.

V and J are TRBV11-3 and TRBJ2-1; 10 bases are shared with TRBD2. Trimming removed 5 bases from V and 3 bases from J; junction bases left unmatched: 4. CDR1 and CDR2 from the germline V gene are SGHNT and YENEEA. The length of the CDR3 is 15 residues. In nucleotides, the CDR3 is TGTGCCAGCAGCCTAAGACTAGCGGGCTACAATGAGCAGTTCTTC. Protein product: CASSLRLAGYNEQFF.

This chain links TRBV5-1 with TRBJ2-3, with 8 positions matching TRBD2. J gave up 3 bases and V 2 bases, and 8 bases lay outside the gene matches. This CDR3 is built from 16 residues. Germline V gene lookup returns CDR1 SGHRS and CDR2 YFSETQ. DNA of the CDR3: TGCGCCAGCAGCTTTGGACTAGCTTCGTTTACAGATACGCAGTATTTT. Translating it yields CASSFGLASFTDTQYF.

J is TRBJ1-5 and V is TRBV28, with D uncertain. CDR3 size: 16 residues. Trimming stripped 2 bases from V and 0 bases from J, with 11 bases between. The germline CDR1 and CDR2 sequences are MDHEN and SYDVKM. The CDR3 DNA follows: TGTGCCAGCAGTTTAGGCAGGTCCTATAGCAATCAGCCCCAGCATTTT. It specifies CASSLGRSYSNQPQHF.